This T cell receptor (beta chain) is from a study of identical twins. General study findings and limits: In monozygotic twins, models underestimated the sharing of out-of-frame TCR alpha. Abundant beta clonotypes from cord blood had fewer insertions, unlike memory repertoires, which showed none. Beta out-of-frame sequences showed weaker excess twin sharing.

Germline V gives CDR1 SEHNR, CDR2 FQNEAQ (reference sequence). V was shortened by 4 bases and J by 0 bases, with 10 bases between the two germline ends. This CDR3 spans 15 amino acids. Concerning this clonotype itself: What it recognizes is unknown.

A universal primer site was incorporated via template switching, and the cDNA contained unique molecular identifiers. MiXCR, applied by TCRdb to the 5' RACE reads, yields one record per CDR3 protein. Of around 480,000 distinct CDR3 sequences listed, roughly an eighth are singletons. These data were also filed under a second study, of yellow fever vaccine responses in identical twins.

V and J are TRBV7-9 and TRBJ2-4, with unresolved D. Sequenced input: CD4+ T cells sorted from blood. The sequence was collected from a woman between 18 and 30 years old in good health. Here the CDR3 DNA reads TGTGCCAGCAGCTCTAACAGTTTAGCCAAAAACATTCAGTACTTC. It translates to CASSSNSLAKNIQYF.